The present entry profiles one TCR beta chain with its context. It lacks a known antigen. No much larger clone exists at a distance of one base, and base qualities are not known. The data stem from a study of blood T cell repertoires in COVID-19 (dated by TCRdb to about 2020). Looking at the study overall: Collaborator samples came from the United States, Italy and Spain and covered acute and convalescent phases of COVID-19. Where HLA class I and class II types were available, the types were taken from metadata supplied by the sample provider, not from assay-based typing. Deeply sampled blood TCRbeta repertoires from subjects exposed to, actively infected with, or recovered from COVID-19 were included in the dataset. The repertoires were made available in a free public database intended to serve as a resource for research on the immune response to SARS-CoV-2. Sample metadata almost always included a de-identified subject ID, COVID-19 status, age in years and sex. Samples came from the ongoing ImmuneRACE study (first 160 participants) plus 1,254 subjects from 6 global collaborators. The prospective study material was composed of cDNA or gDNA derived from T cells, B-cell-depleted T cells, or PBMCs.

TCRbeta CDR3 regions were amplified from genomic DNA using the immunoSEQ Assay, a bias-controlled multiplex PCR. The original methods were these. The number of nucleated cells in each sample was estimated by amplification of reference gene primers within the assay. To quantify the absolute abundance of each unique TCRbeta CDR3 rearrangement, sequence reads were collapsed and filtered. Productive Simpson clonality was computed per sample as the square root of Simpson's diversity index over productive rearrangements. As stored in TCRdb, this immuneACCESS dataset retains in-frame rearrangements with V and J assigned. A fraction of the clones does not appear; measured against another copy, unresolved V genes explain less than half of the discrepancy, and the remainder lacks a known reason. V and J calls and clone size are given by that table; D and trimming were obtained from the DNA. This sample lists about 160,000 clones; about 90% were detected once. The ten largest clones take up about 7% of the sample.

CDR1 MGHRA and CDR2 YSYEKL were looked up in the germline V gene. Measured from the cysteine to the phenylalanine, the CDR3 is 17 residues long. The only DNA kept is the CDR3, 51 bases in frame from the first base. Cut back by 4 bases and 1 base, the V and J ends lie 19 bases apart. What the work shows at the level of the full study, not this receptor alone: The amount of clinical and demographic metadata varied by source and participant and was provided uncurated.

In the prospective study, participants were 18 to 89 years old, resided in about two dozen geographic areas of the United States, and were enrolled through a virtual design. To assign participants to cohorts, the prospective study relied on clinical history that participants themselves reported in a screening survey and a study questionnaire. ImmuneRACE Cohort 3 recovered participants were defined by two consecutive negative NP/OP PCR tests, healthcare professional clearance, or symptom resolution. In the prospective study, mobile phlebotomists collected whole blood, serum and a nasopharyngeal or oropharyngeal swab from each participant. Prospective study participants could optionally give additional blood draws and questionnaires over an approximately 2-month period. Before DNA extraction, prospective study blood samples were shipped either frozen or at room temperature.

This clonotype originated in a woman in her 50s who had recovered from COVID-19. Recombination linked TRBV4-1 to TRBJ1-1, with the D gene call left open. Sequenced input: PBMCs or T cells enriched from blood (not recorded which). The CDR3 amino acid sequence is: CASSPVIQSQANTEAFF. The nucleotide sequence reads TGCGCCAGCAGCCCTGTAATTCAATCGCAGGCGAACACTGAAGCTTTCTTT.